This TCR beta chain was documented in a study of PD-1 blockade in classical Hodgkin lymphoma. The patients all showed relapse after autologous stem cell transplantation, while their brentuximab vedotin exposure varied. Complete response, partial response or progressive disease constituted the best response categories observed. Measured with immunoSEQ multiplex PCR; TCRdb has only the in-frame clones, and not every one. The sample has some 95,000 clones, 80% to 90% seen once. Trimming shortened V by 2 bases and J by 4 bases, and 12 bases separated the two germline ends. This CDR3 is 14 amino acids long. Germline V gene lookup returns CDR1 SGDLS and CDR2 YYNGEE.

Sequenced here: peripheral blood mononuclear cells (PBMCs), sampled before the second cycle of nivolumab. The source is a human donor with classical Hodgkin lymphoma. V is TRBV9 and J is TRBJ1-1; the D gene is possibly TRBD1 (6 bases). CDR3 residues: CASSVEQGSTEAFF. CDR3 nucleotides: TGTGCCAGCAGCGTGGAACAGGGAAGCACTGAAGCTTTCTTT.